This T cell receptor (beta chain) comes out of a study of blood T cell repertoires in COVID-19 (TCRdb year 2020). As for the study more broadly: Samples from collaborators originated in the United States, Italy and Spain and spanned both the acute and convalescent phases of COVID-19. The prospective study material was composed of cDNA or gDNA derived from T cells, B-cell-depleted T cells, or PBMCs. The dataset comprised deeply sampled blood TCRbeta repertoires from subjects exposed to, actively infected with, or recovered from COVID-19. The repertoires were released in a freely available public database meant as a resource for research on the immune response to SARS-CoV-2. Samples came from the ongoing ImmuneRACE study (first 160 participants) plus 1,254 subjects from 6 global collaborators. A de-identified subject ID, COVID-19 status, age in years and sex were almost always included in the sample metadata. HLA class I and class II types, where available, came from metadata supplied by the sample provider rather than from assay-based typing. What the study reported, not specific to this receptor: The quantity of clinical and demographic metadata differed by source and by participant and was supplied without curation.

There are 17 amino acids in the CDR3, from cysteine to phenylalanine inclusive. The only DNA kept is the CDR3, 51 bases in frame from the first base. CDR1 and CDR2 are read off the germline V gene as SGDLS and YYNGEE. V is clipped by 4 bases and J by 4 bases, and the sequence between their germline boundaries is 18 bases long. Each collaborating institution followed its own protocols to collect whole blood in K2EDTA tubes. For TCRbeta analysis, collaborators shipped samples as frozen whole blood, isolated PBMCs, or DNA extracted from either of those sample types. TCRbeta CDR3 regions were amplified from genomic DNA using the immunoSEQ Assay, a bias-controlled multiplex PCR. On the authors' methods: Within the assay, amplification of reference gene primers was used to estimate how many nucleated cells each sample contained. To quantify the absolute abundance of each unique TCRbeta CDR3 rearrangement, sequence reads were collapsed and filtered. Productive Simpson clonality was computed per sample as the square root of Simpson's diversity index over productive rearrangements. TCRdb re-hosts the immuneACCESS table, in-frame sequences only. Its copies lack some clones; in the studies checked, an unresolved V gene accounts for under half of them, and the cause for the rest is not known. The V and J calls and the clone size are those of that table, but D and trimming were determined from the DNA. This sample gives about 190,000 clones in total; approximately 90% of them show up just once. The ten largest account for 2.1% of the sample.

As to this clone: Its binding antigen is unknown. There are no base qualities to consult, and no much larger clone falls within one base.

The source is a man between 70 and 80 years old with active or convalescent COVID-19. The source material was peripheral blood. The receptor chain draws on TRBV9 and TRBJ2-6; no D segment can be confidently identified. The CDR3: CASSHPFWAAGANVLTF. The DNA reads as follows: TGTGCCAGCAGCCACCCCTTTTGGGCTGCGGGGGCCAACGTCCTGACTTTC.